What follows are 32 T cell receptor beta chains derived from one specimen sequenced in a study of blood T cell repertoires in COVID-19. The repertoire was sequenced with immunoSEQ multiplex PCR; TCRdb's copy has only in-frame clones and lacks some. The table has roughly 190,000 clones, approximately 91% seen once. Source material: peripheral blood. The receptor set was obtained from a young man with acute or convalescent COVID-19.

The genes are TRBV7-9 and TRBJ2-5, with a possible D match to TRBD1 (6 bases). Trimming took off 4 bases at V and 1 base at J, with 7 bases between the two ends. The CDR3 has 13 amino acids. Germline loops: CDR1 SEHNR, CDR2 FQNEAQ (reference sequence). Here the CDR3 DNA reads TGTGCCAGCAGCTCGGACAGCCAAGAGACCCAGTACTTC. Protein product: CASSSDSQETQYF.

V gene TRBV5-1 combines with J gene TRBJ2-3; possible D gene TRBD2, 5 bases. The V end lost 0 bases, the J end lost 2 bases, and 10 bases lay between the germline ends. CDR3 size: 15 residues. Germline lookup yields CDR1 SGHRS and CDR2 YFSETQ. In nucleotides, the CDR3 is TGCGCCAGCAGCTTGGTCGGGAAACTCACAGATACGCAGTATTTT. It codes for CASSLVGKLTDTQYF.

This clone was detected only once. V is TRBV5-1 and J is TRBJ1-6; 7 bases are shared with TRBD1. The ends lost 4 bases at V and 7 bases at J; junction bases unmatched: 2. CDR1 is SGHRS, CDR2 YFSETQ, per germline. The CDR3 spans 13 residues. In DNA form, the CDR3 reads TGCGCCAGCAGCCTGGGACAGAATTCACCCCTCCACTTT. Translated, it gives CASSLGQNSPLHF.

The chain joins TRBV3-1 (or the pseudogene TRBV3-2) to TRBJ1-1; D remains ambiguous. The CDR3 spans 14 residues. Deletions cut 1 base from V and 1 base from J, with 7 bases between. Germline V gene data show CDR1 as LGHDT and CDR2 as YNNKEL (reference sequence). For the CDR3, the DNA is TGTGCCAGCAGCCAAGTTAGCACGAACACTGAAGCTTTCTTT. Protein product: CASSQVSTNTEAFF.

The chain joins TRBV29-1 to TRBJ2-7; 8 bases are a match to TRBD1. CDR3 length equals 11 residues. CDR1 and CDR2 from the germline V gene are SQVTM and ANQGSEA. V shed 6 bases and J 5 bases; nucleotides not matched to a gene: 3. For the CDR3, the DNA is TGCAGCGTCCCAGGGGGCAACGAGCAGTACTTC. Translated, it gives CSVPGGNEQYF.

The CDR3 reads CASRTDDRHSYEQYF. CDR3 in DNA: TGCGCCAGCAGGACGGATGACAGGCATTCCTACGAGCAGTACTTC. V usage is TRBV5-1 and J usage is TRBJ2-7, with a possible D match to TRBD1 (6 bases). V was pared by 5 bases and J by 1 base, with 16 bases between. Germline values: CDR1 SGHRS, CDR2 YFSETQ. The CDR3 has 15 amino acids.

The J gene is TRBJ1-6, the V gene TRBV20-1, with D possibly matching TRBD1 (6 bases). The CDR3 sequence is 14 residues long. The germline gives CDR1 DFQATT, CDR2 SNEGSKA (reference sequence). Trimming removed 3 bases at V and 6 bases at J, with 12 bases between. The CDR3 sequence is CSASRGGANSPLHF. The CDR3 nucleotides read TGCAGTGCTAGTCGGGGGGGGGCTAATTCACCCCTCCACTTT.

V gene TRBV27 combines with J gene TRBJ1-5, with D perhaps matching TRBD1 (6 bases). The CDR3 spans 15 residues. Per the germline V gene, CDR1 is MNHEY and CDR2 is SMNVEV (reference sequence). V dropped 8 bases and J dropped 4 bases, with 18 bases sitting between them. CDR3 protein: CASRGGSPRNQPQHF. The CDR3 DNA follows: TGTGCCAGCCGGGGGGGCTCCCCCCGTAATCAGCCCCAGCATTTT.

V gene TRBV27 combines with J gene TRBJ1-2, with D perhaps matching TRBD1 (6 bases). This CDR3 comprises 14 residues. The germline V gene encodes CDR1 MNHEY and CDR2 SMNVEV (reference sequence). V lost 6 bases and J 3 bases, leaving 14 bases between the germline ends. The CDR3 is CASRGRQDYYGYTF. In nucleotides, the CDR3 is TGTGCCAGCAGGGGGCGACAGGACTACTATGGCTACACCTTC.

This chain uses TRBV18 with TRBJ1-1, with TRBD1 matching 9 bases. Germline trimming cut 0 bases from V and 11 bases from J; bases unmatched to any gene: 7. This CDR3 is built from 14 residues. Germline lookup yields CDR1 KGHSH and CDR2 LQKENI. CDR3 coding DNA: TGTGCCAGCTCACCACCGCCGGGACAGGGTAGGGCTTTCTTT. Residues: CASSPPPGQGRAFF.

The chain recombines TRBV6-1 with TRBJ2-1; 12 bases line up with TRBD2. This CDR3 is built from 16 residues. Trimming cost V 3 bases and J 2 bases; bases outside gene matches: 2. Per the germline V gene, CDR1 is MNHNS and CDR2 is SASEGT. The CDR3 protein is CASSDRLAGAYNEQFF. CDR3 DNA sequence: TGTGCCAGCAGTGACCGACTAGCGGGAGCCTACAATGAGCAGTTCTTC.

The chain recombines TRBV7-3 with TRBJ2-3; tentative D call: TRBD1 (5 bases). The V end lost 2 bases, the J end lost 5 bases, and 8 bases lay between the germline ends. The CDR3 has 13 amino acids. Germline values: CDR1 SGHTA, CDR2 FQGTGA. The CDR3 DNA reads TGTGCCAGCAGCTTATCTAGGGGAGATACGCAGTATTTT. This translates into CASSLSRGDTQYF. The full variable domain, completed using reference TRBV7-3 and TRBJ2-3, is GAGVSQTPSNKVTEKGKYVELRCDPISGHTALYWYRQSLGQGPEFLIYFQGTGAADDSGLPNDRFFAVRPEGSVSTLKIQRTERGDSAVYLCASSLSRGDTQYFGPGTRLTVL.

The V gene is TRBV11-2, the J gene TRBJ2-1; D may be TRBD1 (5 bases). The V gene lost 5 bases and the J gene lost 5 bases, with 13 bases spanning the gap. The CDR3 is 14 amino acids. CDR1 and CDR2 from the germline V gene are SGHAT and FQNNGV. Here the CDR3 DNA reads TGTGCCAGCAGCAGACAGTTCTTCAACAATGAGCAGTTCTTC. Translation gives CASSRQFFNNEQFF.

This clone showed up just a few times. The chain recombines TRBV5-1 with TRBJ1-1; a weak D match, TRBD1 (6 bases). Germline V gene sequence: CDR1 SGHRS, CDR2 YFSETQ. The CDR3 has 14 amino acids. The V gene lost 6 bases and the J gene lost 5 bases, with 17 bases spanning the gap. The CDR3 sequence: CASMDRPEGTEAFF. The DNA of the CDR3 is TGCGCCAGCATGGACAGACCCGAGGGGACTGAAGCTTTCTTT. Together with reference TRBV5-1 and TRBJ1-1, the CDR3 gives the full variable domain: KAGVTQTPRYLIKTRGQQVTLSCSPISGHRSVSWYQQTPGQGLQFLFEYFSETQRNKGNFPGRFSGRQFSNSRSEMNVSTLELGDSALYLCASMDRPEGTEAFFGQGTRLTVV.

The rearrangement links TRBV6-6 to TRBJ2-1; TRBD1 agrees at 7 bases. V dropped 6 bases and J dropped 7; count of bases not matched to a gene: 12. Per germline, CDR1 MNHNY and CDR2 SVGAGI (reference sequence). The CDR3 contains 15 residues. The CDR3 DNA follows: TGTGCCAGCAGGCCTTCCGGGACAGTCGGGAATGAGCAGTTCTTC. Translated, it gives CASRPSGTVGNEQFF.

The chain joins TRBV6-5 to TRBJ1-4; D is possibly TRBD1 (5 bases). Germline CDR1 is MNHEY and CDR2 is SVGAGI. The CDR3 has 15 amino acids. Trimming took 5 bases from V and 4 from J, leaving 14 bases between them. CDR3 protein: CASSLTGHYNEKLFF. CDR3 in DNA: TGTGCCAGCAGTCTAACAGGCCACTATAATGAAAAACTGTTTTTT.

V and J are TRBV7-6 and TRBJ1-3; D is perhaps TRBD1 (6 bases). Germline CDR1 SGHVS, CDR2 FNYEAQ. The CDR3 contains 15 residues. Trimming removed 5 bases from V and 1 base from J, with 12 bases in between. DNA for the CDR3: TGTGCCAGCAGCCCCGACAGGAGTTCTGGAAACACCATATATTTT. Its protein product is CASSPDRSSGNTIYF.

This chain links TRBV28 with TRBJ2-4; TRBD2 matches 7 bases. Germline V lookup: CDR1 MDHEN, CDR2 SYDVKM. The CDR3 contains 16 residues. Trimming took 1 base from V and 2 from J; bases not matched to a gene: 5. CDR3 residues: CASSLLVGGSKNIQYF. CDR3 coding DNA: TGTGCCAGCAGTTTATTAGTGGGAGGGTCCAAAAACATTCAGTACTTC.

This chain uses TRBV28 with TRBJ2-3; D unresolved. The CDR3 covers 13 residues. Trimming pared 6 bases from V and 0 bases from J, leaving 7 bases between. Germline CDR1 reads MDHEN; CDR2 reads SYDVKM. CDR3 region: CASRIESTDTQYF. CDR3 in DNA: TGTGCCAGCAGAATCGAGAGCACAGATACGCAGTATTTT. The full variable domain, in which reference TRBV28 and TRBJ2-3 provide the parts outside the CDR3, is DVKVTQSSRYLVKRTGEKVFLECVQDMDHENMFWYRQDPGLGLRLIYFSYDVKMKEKGDIPEGYSVSREKKERFSLILESASTNQTSMYLCASRIESTDTQYFGPGTRLTVL.

The genes are TRBV19 and TRBJ2-7, with 9 bases identical to TRBD1. V gave up 10 bases and J gave up 3 bases; unmatched junction bases: 13. This CDR3 region has 15 residues. Germline V gives CDR1 LNHDA, CDR2 SQIVND (reference sequence). This chain's CDR3 is CAIPKPGQGDYEQYF. CDR3 bases: TGTGCCATCCCAAAACCGGGACAGGGAGACTACGAGCAGTACTTC.

This clone occurred a few times. CDR3: CASIRDRGVPNEKLFF. The CDR3 DNA is TGTGCCAGCATCCGGGACAGGGGAGTTCCTAATGAAAAACTGTTTTTT. The V gene is TRBV6-4, the J gene TRBJ1-4; 10 bases match TRBD1. Trimming at V came to 7 bases and at J to 3 bases, leaving 8 bases not matched to a gene. This CDR3 is 16 amino acids long. CDR1 is MRHNA and CDR2 is SNTAGT in the germline V gene.

The chain joins TRBV5-1 to TRBJ1-1; no firm D call. Trimming pared 1 base from V and 1 base from J, leaving 11 bases between. Germline CDR1 reads SGHRS; CDR2 reads YFSETQ. The CDR3 has 15 residues. The DNA of the CDR3 is TGCGCCAGCAGCTTGACACAAACAGAGAACACTGAAGCTTTCTTT. This sequence encodes CASSLTQTENTEAFF.

The chain is built from TRBV9 and TRBJ2-6; possible D gene TRBD1, 6 bases. Germline V gives CDR1 SGDLS, CDR2 YYNGEE. The CDR3 consists of 16 residues. Trimming shortened V by 3 bases and J by 0 bases, and 10 bases separated the two germline ends. The CDR3 DNA is TGTGCCAGCAGCGCAGGACAGAGCTCTGGGGCCAACGTCCTGACTTTC. It yields the protein CASSAGQSSGANVLTF.

V usage is TRBV19 and J usage is TRBJ2-1; a possible D gene is TRBD2 (5 bases). The CDR3 length is 12 residues. Germline CDR1 LNHDA, CDR2 SQIVND (reference sequence). Trimming took 3 bases from V and 10 from J, leaving 10 bases between them. CDR3: CASSIEGREQFF. CDR3 DNA sequence: TGTGCCAGTAGTATTGAGGGCCGGGAGCAGTTCTTC.

The chain joins TRBV7-3 to TRBJ2-5, with a possible D match to TRBD2 (5 bases). CDR3 length: 15 residues. The V end was cut by 4 bases, the J end by 2 bases, with 14 bases between. Germline-derived CDR1 and CDR2 are SGHTA and FQGTGA. This CDR3 is CASSSTPAVQETQYF. CDR3 DNA: TGTGCCAGCAGCTCCACCCCAGCGGTACAAGAGACCCAGTACTTC.

The chain joins TRBV9 to TRBJ1-2; no clear D gene. The V gene's germline CDR1 is SGDLS and CDR2 YYNGEE. The CDR3 length is 11 residues. The V end lost 9 bases, the J end lost 8 bases, and 14 bases lay between the germline ends. The CDR3 sequence is CATSSARGYTF. The CDR3 DNA follows: TGTGCCACCTCCAGCGCAAGGGGCTACACCTTC.

This chain connects TRBV2 to TRBJ2-2; 8 nucleotides line up with TRBD1. Germline values: CDR1 SNHLY, CDR2 FYNNEI. After removal of 6 bases from V and 4 bases from J, the junction contained 7 bases not matched to a gene. The CDR3 contains 15 residues. This CDR3 reads CASRGQGPSTGELFF. CDR3 nucleotide sequence: TGTGCCAGCAGAGGACAGGGACCGAGCACCGGGGAGCTGTTTTTT.

This sequence joins TRBV6-5 and TRBJ1-2; D not resolved. The ends were cut back, 7 bases at V and 3 bases at J, with 18 bases in the middle. This CDR3 contains 15 residues. CDR1 is MNHEY, CDR2 SVGAGI, per germline. This CDR3 reads CASIILGTEYYGYTF. The DNA of the CDR3 is TGTGCCAGCATCATCTTGGGCACGGAATACTATGGCTACACCTTC.

This chain joins TRBV27 and TRBJ1-4, with no clear D. V was shortened by 2 bases and J by 8 bases, with 12 bases between the two germline ends. This CDR3 region has 14 residues. The germline V gene has CDR1 MNHEY and CDR2 SMNVEV (reference sequence). CDR3: CASSLGERREKLFF. CDR3 nucleotide sequence: TGTGCCAGCAGTTTAGGGGAGAGGAGGGAAAAACTGTTTTTT.

The gene calls are TRBV5-1 and TRBJ1-3; tentatively, D is TRBD1 (5 bases). V dropped 5 bases and J dropped 0 bases, with 12 bases sitting between them. This CDR3 comprises 15 residues. CDR1 and CDR2 (germline): SGHRS, YFSETQ. CDR3 nucleotides: TGCGCCAGCAGTGATAGGGGTCTCTCTGGAAACACCATATATTTT. It encodes CASSDRGLSGNTIYF.

The chain couples TRBV6-5 to TRBJ2-3; the D gene is possibly TRBD2 (5 bases). Per germline, CDR1 MNHEY and CDR2 SVGAGI. V lost 10 bases and J lost 0, with 11 bases in between. The CDR3 has 13 amino acids. The CDR3 coding sequence is TGTGCCACGGGAATAGGGAGCACAGATACGCAGTATTTT. The encoded protein is CATGIGSTDTQYF.

This chain uses TRBV10-1 with TRBJ2-3; possible D gene TRBD1, 5 bases. This CDR3 spans 15 amino acids. Germline V CDR1 and CDR2: WNHNN, SYGVQD (reference sequence). V was clipped by 3 bases and J by 4 bases, with 14 bases between them. The CDR3 is CASSDIQGWADTQYF. The CDR3 DNA follows: TGCGCCAGCAGTGATATCCAGGGCTGGGCAGATACGCAGTATTTT.